The 14 T cell receptor beta chains below come from one sample, sequenced in a study of T cell responses to AZD1222 COVID-19 vaccine. Sequencing used immunoSEQ multiplex PCR; TCRdb keeps in-frame clones, though not all of them. The repertoire holds some 96,000 clones, with roughly 88% as singletons. The sample here was peripheral blood, taken on day 0 of AZD1222 vaccination. The source of these receptors is an adult in good health.

V gene TRBV2 combines with J gene TRBJ1-1; D remains ambiguous. From germline, CDR1 is SNHLY and CDR2 FYNNEI. The CDR3 covers 13 residues. Between the trimmed V and J ends, which lost 5 bases and 0 bases, there was a span of 7 bases. CDR3 residues: CASSKEMNTEAFF. DNA for the CDR3: TGTGCCAGCAGTAAAGAAATGAACACTGAAGCTTTCTTT.

V usage is TRBV29-1 and J usage is TRBJ1-1; D not resolved. Germline CDR1 reads SQVTM; CDR2 reads ANQGSEA. The CDR3 is made up of 12 amino acids. Trimming took 5 bases from V and 1 from J, leaving 8 bases between them. The CDR3 nucleotides read TGCAGCGTTCGACCAGGGAACACTGAAGCTTTCTTT. Its protein is CSVRPGNTEAFF.

The chain is built from TRBV28 and TRBJ2-7; D gene unclear. There are 15 residues in the CDR3. Germline CDR1 is MDHEN and CDR2 is SYDVKM. V dropped 2 bases and J dropped 0 bases, with 11 bases sitting between them. As DNA, the CDR3 is TGTGCCAGCAGTTTAACGAGAGAAAACTCCTACGAGCAGTACTTC. It translates to CASSLTRENSYEQYF.

The chain is built from TRBV28 and TRBJ2-7; 8 bases are a match to TRBD1. This CDR3 comprises 14 residues. Unmatched junction bases numbered 9, after V lost 8 bases and J lost 3 bases. Germline V gene sequence: CDR1 MDHEN, CDR2 SYDVKM. The CDR3 region has the DNA TGTGCCAGCCGCCCCGGGACAGGCTTCTACGAGCAGTACTTC. Encoded protein: CASRPGTGFYEQYF.

The rearrangement joins TRBV18 to TRBJ1-5, with 10 bases fitting TRBD1. Germline CDR1 KGHSH, CDR2 LQKENI. The ends lost 2 bases at V and 4 bases at J; junction bases unmatched: 5. The CDR3 contains 16 residues. The DNA for the CDR3 is TGTGCCAGCTCACCAAATGGACAGGGGGTTAATCAGCCCCAGCATTTT. This translates into CASSPNGQGVNQPQHF.

This chain links TRBV7-7 with TRBJ2-2; 9 bases line up with TRBD2. V was clipped by 0 bases and J by 6 bases; unmatched bases: 5. The germline V gene encodes CDR1 SSHAT and CDR2 FNYEAQ (reference sequence). CDR3 length equals 16 residues. The chain's CDR3 is CASSLAPTSGSGELFF. The DNA of the CDR3 is TGTGCCAGCAGCTTAGCGCCGACTAGCGGATCCGGGGAGCTGTTTTTT.

This clone was detected only once. The chain combines TRBV9 with TRBJ2-3; TRBD2 matches 14 bases. Germline V gene lookup returns CDR1 SGDLS and CDR2 YYNGEE. Germline trimming cut 3 bases from V and 0 bases from J; bases unmatched to any gene: 9. The CDR3 is 19 residues long. CDR3 DNA sequence: TGTGCCAGCAGCGAAAAGGGACTAGCGGGAGAAATCAGCACAGATACGCAGTATTTT. Translating gives CASSEKGLAGEISTDTQYF.

CDR3: CASSKADQETQYF. CDR3 DNA: TGTGCCAGTAGTAAGGCGGATCAAGAGACCCAGTACTTC. The rearrangement uses TRBV19 and TRBJ2-5; D gene ambiguous. CDR1 and CDR2 (germline): LNHDA, SQIVND (reference sequence). Trimming left V 4 bases short and J 2 bases short, with 8 bases between. CDR3 length: 13 amino acids.

This chain connects TRBV9 to TRBJ2-2; 12 nucleotides agree with TRBD2. V trimming: 0 bases; J trimming: 5 bases; junction bases outside the gene matches: 5. The CDR3 covers 17 residues. The germline CDR1 and CDR2 sequences are SGDLS and YYNGEE. The chain's CDR3 is CASSVVPLAGGTGELFF. The CDR3 coding sequence is TGTGCCAGCAGCGTAGTTCCCCTAGCGGGGGGGACCGGGGAGCTGTTTTTT.

The chain is built from TRBV2 and TRBJ1-5, with TRBD1 identical over 9 bases. Germline V gene sequence: CDR1 SNHLY, CDR2 FYNNEI. The CDR3 extends over 13 amino acids. Trimming removed 6 bases from V and 6 bases from J; junction bases left unmatched: 3. CDR3 sequence (DNA): TGTGCCAGCAGGGGACAGGGTGTTCAGCCCCAGCATTTT. This sequence encodes CASRGQGVQPQHF.

This chain joins TRBV19 and TRBJ1-2, with D unclear. Germline CDR1 is LNHDA and CDR2 is SQIVND (reference sequence). The length of the CDR3 is 15 residues. Trimming left V 2 bases short and J 0 bases short, with 10 bases between. CDR3 sequence: CASSISDGSNYGYTF. Written as DNA, the CDR3 is TGTGCCAGTAGTATATCGGACGGCTCTAACTATGGCTACACCTTC.

The chain is built from TRBV30 and TRBJ2-7, with D hard to call. The CDR3 runs 11 residues. Deletions cut 1 base from V and 3 bases from J, with 4 bases between. Germline values: CDR1 GTSNPN, CDR2 SVGIG (reference sequence). The CDR3 is CAWSDRYEQYF. DNA of the CDR3: TGTGCCTGGAGTGATCGCTACGAGCAGTACTTC.

The V call is TRBV13, the J call TRBJ1-1; a possible D gene is TRBD1 (5 bases). V lost 0 bases and J lost 5, with 10 bases in between. Germline V CDR1 and CDR2: PRHDT, FYEKMQ (reference sequence). This CDR3 is 14 amino acids long. CDR3 nucleotide sequence: TGTGCCAGCAGCTTAGGTCAGGGAAATACTGAAGCTTTCTTT. Its translation is CASSLGQGNTEAFF.

V and J are TRBV19 and TRBJ1-1; 7 nucleotides match TRBD1. Trimming took 4 bases from V and 7 from J; bases not matched to a gene: 9. This CDR3 region has 14 residues. Germline V gene sequence: CDR1 LNHDA, CDR2 SQIVND (reference sequence). The CDR3 DNA follows: TGTGCCAGTAGTAGATCAGGCCACAGGGGTGAAGCTTTCTTT. Translation gives CASSRSGHRGEAFF.